A single sample gave rise to the 4 T cell receptor beta chains below, sequenced in a study of cytomegalovirus exposure and HLA in healthy donors. With 60 Vbeta and 13 Jbeta primers, the PCR was carried out. Sequenced by immunoSEQ multiplex PCR; TCRdb stores in-frame clones only, minus some. The table shows around 110,000 clones, with about 80% occurring only once. The sequencing input was PBMCs. The receptors shown here come from a man younger than 40 in good health and CMV-seropositive.

The chain is built from TRBV9 and TRBJ2-2; TRBD1 might be the D (6 bases). V lost 0 bases and J 5 bases, leaving 11 bases between the germline ends. Looked up from germline, CDR1 is SGDLS and CDR2 is YYNGEE. The CDR3 contains 15 residues. In DNA, the CDR3 is TGTGCCAGCAGCGTAGAACAGGGCGGGACCGGGGAGCTGTTTTTT. Translation gives CASSVEQGGTGELFF.

V usage is TRBV6-5 and J usage is TRBJ1-5; tentative D call: TRBD1 (6 bases). Germline CDR1 and CDR2: MNHEY and SVGAGI. The CDR3 totals 14 residues. The ends were cut back, 6 bases at V and 5 bases at J, with 14 bases in the middle. In DNA, the CDR3 is TGTGCCAGCAGAAACAGGGCGGCGGATCAGCCCCAGCATTTT. It translates to CASRNRAADQPQHF.

The chain has TRBV29-1 and TRBJ2-3, with D tentatively TRBD2 (5 bases). The CDR3 covers 14 residues. Looked up from germline, CDR1 is SQVTM and CDR2 is ANQGSEA. Between the trimmed V and J ends, which lost 7 bases and 1 base, there was a span of 15 bases. The CDR3 DNA is TGCAGCGGTCAAACTAGTTACCGCACAGATACGCAGTATTTT. It translates to CSGQTSYRTDTQYF.

The rearrangement links TRBV9 to TRBJ1-4, with D possibly TRBD1 on 6 matching bases. Trimming cost V 3 bases and J 6 bases, with 15 bases left between them. CDR3 size: 15 residues. Germline CDR1 and CDR2: SGDLS and YYNGEE. CDR3 in DNA: TGTGCCAGCAGCGCACTCCAGGGGAGGGATGAAAAACTGTTTTTT. Protein: CASSALQGRDEKLFF. Based on the CDR3 plus reference TRBV9 and TRBJ1-4, the full variable domain is DSGVTQTPKHLITATGQRVTLRCSPRSGDLSVYWYQQSLDQGLQFLIQYYNGEERAKGNILERFSAQQFPDLHSELNLSSLELGDSALYFCASSALQGRDEKLFFGSGTQLSVL.